This entry lists 19 T cell receptor beta chains sequenced from one sample in a study of blood T cell repertoires in COVID-19. TCRdb's copy holds only in-frame clones and misses some; the assay was immunoSEQ multiplex PCR. The sample consists of hundreds of thousands of clones, around 90% of them appearing once. The sample consisted of PBMCs or T cells enriched from blood (not recorded which). These receptors all come from a woman aged 18-29 years with acute COVID-19.

The J gene is TRBJ2-3, the V gene TRBV6-4; 9 bases are a match to TRBD1. Germline CDR1 reads MRHNA; CDR2 reads SNTAGT. The V segment lost 3 bases and the J segment 1 base; nucleotides outside the gene matches: 5. The CDR3 contains 16 residues. The CDR3 protein is CASSETRTGGTDTQYF. The CDR3, as DNA: TGTGCCAGCAGTGAAACCAGGACAGGGGGCACAGATACGCAGTATTTT.

J is TRBJ1-5 and V is TRBV19, with 11 bases aligning to TRBD1. The CDR3 has 14 amino acids. Unmatched junction bases numbered 3, after V lost 6 bases and J lost 5 bases. Germline CDR1 and CDR2: LNHDA and SQIVND (reference sequence). CDR3 protein: CASRRTGGDQPQHF. CDR3 coding DNA: TGTGCCAGTAGGAGGACAGGGGGCGATCAGCCCCAGCATTTT.

This clone appeared once. The J gene is TRBJ1-3, the V gene TRBV28, with 11 bases fitting TRBD1. V shed 7 bases and J 5 bases; nucleotides not matched to a gene: 4. The CDR3 length is 14 residues. The germline CDR1 and CDR2 sequences are MDHEN and SYDVKM. CDR3 sequence (DNA): TGTGCCAGCAAACTGGACAGGGGGCGAAACACCATATATTTT. Protein sequence: CASKLDRGRNTIYF.

V gene TRBV28 combines with J gene TRBJ1-1; 9 bases match TRBD1. V lost 8 bases, J lost 1 base, and 5 bases stayed unmatched. From germline, CDR1 is MDHEN and CDR2 SYDVKM. There are 14 residues in the CDR3. CDR3 coding DNA: TGTGCCAGCCGTACAGGGGGCGCGAACACTGAAGCTTTCTTT. Its protein is CASRTGGANTEAFF.

The genes are TRBV28 and TRBJ2-7, with TRBD2 matching over 7 bases. Trimming took 0 bases from V and 2 from J; bases not matched to a gene: 7. Germline V lookup: CDR1 MDHEN, CDR2 SYDVKM. The length of the CDR3 is 16 residues. CDR3 sequence (DNA): TGTGCCAGCAGTTTATGGGGGAGGGCAAGGACCTACGAGCAGTACTTC. It specifies CASSLWGRARTYEQYF.

This chain joins TRBV4-1 and TRBJ1-1; no clear D gene. Germline CDR1 MGHRA, CDR2 YSYEKL. This CDR3 region has 14 residues. Between the trimmed V and J ends, which lost 1 base and 1 base, there was a span of 7 bases. CDR3 protein: CASSQGLWNTEAFF. As DNA, the CDR3 is TGCGCCAGCAGCCAAGGACTTTGGAACACTGAAGCTTTCTTT.

This clone was observed a few times. The J gene is TRBJ1-2, the V gene TRBV5-1; TRBD1 agrees at 10 bases. With 1 base clipped from V and 9 bases from J, the junction kept 9 bases outside the gene matches. The length of the CDR3 is 15 residues. Germline CDR1 SGHRS, CDR2 YFSETQ. CDR3 amino acids: CASSLSARQGARYTF. The CDR3 DNA is TGCGCCAGCAGCTTGTCCGCAAGACAGGGGGCACGCTACACCTTC.

The CDR3, as DNA: TGTGCCAGCAGCCAAGATCCAGGAGGAACCTACACCTTC. Amino acid sequence: CASSQDPGGTYTF. This chain connects TRBV3-1 (or the pseudogene TRBV3-2) to TRBJ1-2; D is unclear. CDR3 size: 13 residues. In germline, CDR1 is LGHDT, CDR2 YNNKEL (reference sequence). The V and J ends lost 0 bases and 10 bases respectively, with 12 bases between them.

The chain links TRBV9 to TRBJ1-3; D call uncertain. CDR1 and CDR2 (germline): SGDLS, YYNGEE. Deletions cut 1 base from V and 2 bases from J, with 16 bases between. The CDR3 loop spans 17 amino acids. CDR3 coding DNA: TGTGCCAGCAGCGTATCCCCCGGTGGTTTCGCTGGAAACACCATATATTTT. Protein product: CASSVSPGGFAGNTIYF.

This clone occurred once. The V gene is TRBV3-1 (or the pseudogene TRBV3-2), the J gene TRBJ2-1, with TRBD2 matching 8 bases. Germline assignment: CDR1 LGHDT and CDR2 YNNKEL (reference sequence). The J segment lost 15 bases and the V segment lost 0 bases, leaving 4 bases of the junction unmatched. The CDR3 sequence is 12 residues long. This chain's CDR3 is CASSQETGTRFF. Written as DNA, the CDR3 is TGTGCCAGCAGCCAAGAAACCGGGACTAGGTTCTTC.

V gene TRBV28 combines with J gene TRBJ2-7; TRBD2 aligns across 10 bases. CDR3 length: 16 amino acids. Germline-derived CDR1 and CDR2 are MDHEN and SYDVKM. J was trimmed by 5 bases and V by 0 bases; bases with no gene match: 7. In DNA, the CDR3 is TGTGCCAGCAGTTTATGGAGCCTAGCGGGAGTCGACGAGCAGTACTTC. The encoded protein is CASSLWSLAGVDEQYF.

V gene TRBV5-1 combines with J gene TRBJ2-7, with 10 positions matching TRBD1. CDR3 length: 13 residues. Per the germline V gene, CDR1 is SGHRS and CDR2 is YFSETQ. J lost 7 bases, V lost 4 bases, and 5 bases had no gene match. CDR3 region: CASSRGQGWEQYF. The CDR3 DNA reads as TGCGCCAGCAGCAGGGGACAGGGGTGGGAGCAGTACTTC.

This clone has a handful of counts. The rearrangement uses TRBV5-4 and TRBJ2-3; 9 bases agree with TRBD1. The junction had 3 bases not matched to a gene; V was cut back by 3 bases and J by 1 base. This CDR3 region has 15 residues. Germline V gene data show CDR1 as SGHNT and CDR2 as YYREEE (reference sequence). The CDR3 DNA is TGTGCCAGCAGCTGGGACAGGGCTCGCACAGATACGCAGTATTTT. Its protein product is CASSWDRARTDTQYF.

CDR3 nucleotide sequence: TGTGCCAGCAGTTTATTGGGGGCGCGCAATCAGCCCCAGCATTTT. This sequence encodes CASSLLGARNQPQHF. The rearrangement joins TRBV27 to TRBJ1-5; maybe TRBD1 (6 bases). The length of the CDR3 is 15 residues. Germline CDR1 reads MNHEY; CDR2 reads SMNVEV (reference sequence). Trimming took 1 base from V and 2 from J, leaving 9 bases between them.

A single count supports this clone. The J gene is TRBJ1-1, the V gene TRBV3-1 (or the pseudogene TRBV3-2); D ambiguous. This CDR3 is built from 15 residues. Trimming stripped 1 base from V and 2 bases from J, with 11 bases between. Germline CDR1 reads LGHDT; CDR2 reads YNNKEL (reference sequence). The CDR3 protein is CASSQGSGSNTEAFF. The CDR3 coding sequence is TGTGCCAGCAGCCAAGGATCGGGGAGCAACACTGAAGCTTTCTTT.

The table lists this clone with a count of one. J is TRBJ2-1 and V is TRBV30; D may match TRBD1 or TRBD2 (5 bases each). Per the germline V gene, CDR1 is GTSNPN and CDR2 is SVGIG (reference sequence). V was cut by 8 bases and J by 7 bases, with 6 bases left in between. This CDR3 region has 9 residues. CDR3 coding DNA: TGTGCCGGGACGAATGAGCAGTTCTTC. This encodes CAGTNEQFF.

This clone has only one observation. CDR3 sequence reads: CASHGQTISTDTQYF. The CDR3 DNA reads as TGTGCCAGCCACGGACAGACAATTAGCACAGATACGCAGTATTTT. This chain links TRBV5-6 with TRBJ2-3; possibly TRBD1 for D (6 bases). Deletions cut 7 bases from V and 0 bases from J, with 15 bases between. CDR1 and CDR2 (germline): SGHDT, YYEEEE. The CDR3 has 15 amino acids.

The genes are TRBV28 and TRBJ2-7; D unresolved. Looked up from germline, CDR1 is MDHEN and CDR2 is SYDVKM. CDR3 size: 12 residues. V was cut by 6 bases and J by 0 bases, with 6 bases left in between. The CDR3: CASRSISYEQYF. The CDR3 nucleotides read TGTGCCAGCAGATCCATCTCCTACGAGCAGTACTTC.

This clone showed up just once. The chain links TRBV12-3 or TRBV12-4 to TRBJ1-2, with D unclear. The CDR3 consists of 13 residues. V was trimmed by 5 bases and J by 8 bases, leaving 15 bases between them. The CDR3 bases are TGTGCCAGCAGTAACATTGTTTTGTGGGGCTACACCTTC. Amino acids: CASSNIVLWGYTF.